The next 10 T cell receptor beta chains were all read from a single sample in a study of blood T cell repertoires in COVID-19. Assay used: immunoSEQ multiplex PCR; TCRdb lists only in-frame clones, some missing. The sample has about 400,000 clones; approximately 91% are singletons. Sequenced material: PBMCs or T cells enriched from blood (not recorded which). These TCRs come from a woman aged 40 to 55 with acute COVID-19.

The rearrangement joins TRBV9 to TRBJ1-2; unclear D gene. The CDR3 has 14 amino acids. Germline V CDR1 and CDR2: SGDLS, YYNGEE. Trimming took off 0 bases at V and 7 bases at J, with 13 bases between the two ends. The CDR3 DNA sequence: TGTGCCAGCAGCGTAGTCGGCGGACGGGGTGGCTACACCTTC. It yields the protein CASSVVGGRGGYTF. The full variable domain, with the rest looked up from reference TRBV9 and TRBJ1-2, is DSGVTQTPKHLITATGQRVTLRCSPRSGDLSVYWYQQSLDQGLQFLIQYYNGEERAKGNILERFSAQQFPDLHSELNLSSLELGDSALYFCASSVVGGRGGYTFGSGTRLTVV.

CDR3 sequence reads: CAWSGTASLNYGYTF. CDR3 coding DNA: TGTGCCTGGAGTGGGACAGCCTCCCTTAACTATGGCTACACCTTC. The V gene is TRBV30, the J gene TRBJ1-2; D might be TRBD1 (6 bases). Deletions cut 1 base from V and 1 base from J, with 13 bases between. Germline V gene data show CDR1 as GTSNPN and CDR2 as SVGIG (reference sequence). CDR3 length: 15 residues.

The genes are TRBV5-1 and TRBJ2-2; D is undetermined. V lost 1 base, J lost 6 bases, and 10 bases lay in between. Germline-derived CDR1 and CDR2 are SGHRS and YFSETQ. The CDR3 has 14 residues. CDR3 DNA: TGCGCCAGCAGCTTGTTAGCACCCCCCGGGGAGCTGTTTTTT. Protein: CASSLLAPPGELFF.

The chain links TRBV5-8 to TRBJ2-3; 7 bases agree with TRBD2. The CDR3 contains 15 residues. In germline, CDR1 is SGHTS, CDR2 YDEGEE. The J segment lost 4 bases and the V segment lost 0 bases, leaving 5 bases of the junction unmatched. The CDR3 sequence is CASSLGGGRPDTQYF. In DNA form, the CDR3 reads TGTGCCAGCAGCTTGGGGGGGGGACGGCCAGATACGCAGTATTTT.

The V and J genes are TRBV6-4 and TRBJ1-2; 7 bases are shared with TRBD1. V was pared by 7 bases and J by 3 bases, with 14 bases of the junction left unmatched. CDR1 MRHNA and CDR2 SNTAGT come from the germline V gene. The CDR3 consists of 16 residues. CDR3 in amino acids: CASTYLGGRLDYGYTF. CDR3 bases: TGTGCCAGCACTTACCTAGGGGGCAGGCTGGACTATGGCTACACCTTC.

This clone was counted a single time. V usage is TRBV29-1 and J usage is TRBJ2-7; TRBD1 matches 11 bases. The germline V gene encodes CDR1 SQVTM and CDR2 ANQGSEA. This CDR3 is 14 amino acids long. V shed 2 bases, J shed 3 bases, and the junction held 3 bases outside the gene matches. The CDR3 sequence is CSVEKGQGVYEQYF. The CDR3 DNA sequence: TGCAGCGTTGAAAAGGGACAGGGGGTCTACGAGCAGTACTTC.

The V call is TRBV7-6, the J call TRBJ2-3; 11 nucleotides match TRBD2. V lost 5 bases and J lost 1; bases outside the gene matches: 5. This CDR3 has 16 amino acids. In germline, CDR1 is SGHVS, CDR2 FNYEAQ. The CDR3 protein is CASSLQGLAGTDTQYF. The DNA for the CDR3 is TGTGCCAGCAGCCTACAGGGACTAGCGGGCACAGATACGCAGTATTTT.

This sequence joins TRBV28 and TRBJ1-1, with a weak D call TRBD1 (6 bases). CDR3 length: 12 residues. Looked up from germline, CDR1 is MDHEN and CDR2 is SYDVKM. V was trimmed by 8 bases and J by 2 bases, leaving 9 bases between them. CDR3 in DNA: TGTGCCAGCCTAGGGGGAAACACTGAAGCTTTCTTT. This translates into CASLGGNTEAFF.

The rearrangement uses TRBV3-1 (or the pseudogene TRBV3-2) and TRBJ2-5; TRBD1 aligns across 7 bases. Germline CDR1 reads LGHDT; CDR2 reads YNNKEL (reference sequence). V was clipped by 2 bases and J by 1 base; unmatched bases: 7. CDR3 length: 16 amino acids. The DNA for the CDR3 is TGTGCCAGCAGCCAACTGTCAGGGGGAACCCAAGAGACCCAGTACTTC. Its translation is CASSQLSGGTQETQYF.

This chain uses TRBV30 with TRBJ2-7, with a weak D call TRBD2 (6 bases). CDR1 is GTSNPN, CDR2 SVGIG, per germline (reference sequence). Trimming pared 0 bases from V and 7 bases from J, leaving 16 bases between. The CDR3 sequence is 14 residues long. The CDR3: CAWSVRGPGREQYF. The CDR3 region has the DNA TGTGCCTGGAGTGTACGCGGTCCAGGGAGGGAGCAGTACTTC.